A selection of T cell receptor beta chains follows, all from one sample in a study of vaccination and CD4 T cells after COVID-19. Each CDR3 protein is one row after TCRdb ran MiXCR on the PCR reads. In the table there are around 15,000 distinct CDR3 sequences, more than 55% of which are singletons. These receptors are not linked to any known antigen. The specimen was CD4+ T cells from blood, cultured in vitro. The receptors derive from a human donor who had recovered from COVID-19. The CDR3 runs from the conserved cysteine through the conserved F or W. D genes are given only for firm matches. Some rows have no size entry. The others give once, few or many, or a class for an expanded clone.

NA TRBJ1-5 NA TRBV20-1 CSASQGNQPQHF TGCAGTGCTAGTCAGGGGAATCAGCCCCAGCATTTT
NA TRBJ1-2 NA TRBV11-1 CASSLGLRGPGYTF TGTGCCAGCAGCTTGGGTTTGCGGGGCCCTGGCTACACCTTC
few TRBJ1-2 NA TRBV7-3 CASSPLGQTYGYTF TGTGCCAGCAGCCCACTTGGACAGACCTATGGCTACACCTTC
NA TRBJ1-2 TRBD1 TRBV4-2 CATLDPGQPYGYTF TGTGCCACGTTAGACCCGGGACAGCCCTATGGCTACACCTTC
NA TRBJ2-7 NA TRBV6-1 CASRGTAYEQYF TGTGCCAGCAGGGGCACCGCCTACGAGCAGTACTTC
NA TRBJ2-5 NA TRBV5-1 CASSSGTNGNEETQYF TGCGCCAGCAGCTCGGGTACGAATGGTAATGAAGAGACCCAGTACTTC
NA TRBJ1-2 NA TRBV27 CASSRGGYGYTF TGTGCCAGCAGTCGGGGGGGCTATGGCTACACCTTC
NA TRBJ1-4 TRBD1 TRBV20-1 CSARGPGQRYATNEKLFF TGCAGTGCTAGAGGCCCGGGACAGCGGTATGCAACTAATGAAAAACTGTTTTTT
NA TRBJ2-5 NA TRBV11-3 CASSLGPTQGETQYF TGTGCCAGCAGCTTAGGACCCACACAGGGAGAGACCCAGTACTTC
NA TRBJ1-3 TRBD1 TRBV10-3 CAIRQPGQMNTIYF TGTGCCATCAGGCAACCGGGACAGATGAACACCATATATTTT
NA TRBJ2-2 TRBD2 TRBV27 CASSRRGLAGVFGELFF TGTGCCAGCAGCCGCCGGGGACTAGCGGGAGTCTTCGGGGAGCTGTTTTTT
NA TRBJ1-2 NA TRBV11-3 CASSWGLDEIGYTF TGTGCCAGCAGCTGGGGACTAGACGAGATTGGCTACACCTTC
NA TRBJ1-3 TRBD1 TRBV20-1 CSASYGQGYGTIYF TGCAGTGCTAGTTATGGACAGGGTTACGGCACCATATATTTT
few TRBJ2-1 TRBD2 TRBV29-1 CSVATSGRGNEQFF TGCAGCGTCGCAACTAGCGGTCGAGGGAATGAGCAGTTCTTC
NA TRBJ2-3 NA TRBV5-1 CASSWGTTSTDTQYF TGCGCCAGCAGCTGGGGTACAACGAGCACAGATACGCAGTATTTT
NA TRBJ1-2 NA TRBV15 CATRKDSAGNYGYTF TGTGCCACCAGGAAAGATTCTGCCGGTAACTATGGCTACACCTTC
few TRBJ1-6 NA TRBV11-2 CASSKWGSYNSPLHF TGTGCCAGCAGTAAATGGGGTTCCTATAATTCACCCCTCCACTTT
few TRBJ2-7 TRBD1 TRBV7-2 CASSLASVRGNNEQYF TGTGCCAGCAGCTTAGCTTCGGTCAGGGGGAACAACGAGCAGTACTTC
medium-sized TRBJ1-5 NA TRBV19 CASSTGHYSNQPQHF TGTGCCAGTAGTACCGGCCACTATAGCAATCAGCCCCAGCATTTT
NA TRBJ1-6 NA TRBV27 CASSLEHNSPLHF TGTGCCAGCAGTTTAGAACATAATTCACCCCTCCACTTT
few TRBJ2-5 NA TRBV6-1 CASSLGWAGQETQYF TGTGCCAGCAGCCTCGGGTGGGCGGGGCAAGAGACCCAGTACTTC
NA TRBJ1-2 TRBD1 TRBV7-3 CASSPGTGGSWGYTF TGTGCCAGCAGCCCTGGGACAGGGGGTTCGTGGGGCTACACCTTC
few TRBJ1-1 TRBD1 TRBV7-9 CASQLIAGSGGLNTEAFF TGTGCCAGCCAGCTTATAGCCGGGTCAGGGGGCCTGAACACTGAAGCTTTCTTT
NA TRBJ1-2 TRBD1 TRBV29-1 CSADRGDYGYTF TGCAGCGCCGACAGGGGGGACTATGGCTACACCTTC
few TRBJ1-1 NA TRBV19 CAVAMNTEAFF TGTGCCGTTGCCATGAACACTGAAGCTTTCTTT
NA TRBJ1-1 NA TRBV20-1 CSAREGGGEAFF TGCAGTGCTAGAGAAGGCGGGGGAGAAGCTTTCTTT
NA TRBJ2-5 TRBD2 TRBV5-1 CASSALAGEETQYF TGCGCCAGCAGCGCACTAGCGGGAGAAGAGACCCAGTACTTC
few TRBJ1-2 NA TRBV7-2 CASSNGRGYTF TGTGCCAGCAGCAACGGGCGGGGCTACACCTTC
once TRBJ2-7 NA TRBV5-1 CASSLDSPTYEQYF TGCGCCAGCAGCTTAGACTCCCCTACCTACGAGCAGTACTTC
few TRBJ1-1 NA TRBV18 CASSRGTANTEAFF TGTGCCAGCTCACGCGGGACGGCTAACACTGAAGCTTTCTTT
few TRBJ2-2 NA TRBV10-3 CAISGPPNTGELFF TGTGCCATCTCGGGGCCCCCGAACACCGGGGAGCTGTTTTTT
few TRBJ2-2 NA TRBV6-4 CASKTGTNTGELFF TGTGCCAGCAAAACAGGGACGAACACCGGGGAGCTGTTTTTT
few TRBJ1-6 TRBD1 TRBV6-2/TRBV6-3 CASSYWSGTAGSPLHF TGTGCCAGCAGTTACTGGTCCGGGACAGCAGGTTCACCCCTCCACTTT
NA TRBJ1-1 TRBD1 TRBV2 CASSDGRGRRDTEAFF TGTGCCAGCAGTGATGGTAGGGGGCGACGGGACACTGAAGCTTTCTTT
NA TRBJ1-2 TRBD1 TRBV24-1 CATSDSRQGNAGYTF TGTGCCACCAGTGATTCCCGACAGGGGAACGCTGGCTACACCTTC